Detailed here is one TCR beta chain. What it binds is unknown. At collection, donors were nominally healthy, but unrecorded immune exposures were probable. Use of 60 Vbeta and 13 Jbeta primers characterized the PCR. Assay: immunoSEQ multiplex PCR; the TCRdb copy retains only in-frame clones and omits some. The sample has tens of thousands of clones, 55% to 75% seen once. The data were obtained in a study of cytomegalovirus exposure and HLA in healthy donors. Looking at the study overall: Most donors, about 77% of approximately 400 genotyped, fell in the Caucasian-associated ancestry cluster. Regarding the study as a whole: Earlier analysis found most TCR beta V segments productive about 90% or about 30% of the time.

Germline V lookup: CDR1 SGHNT, CDR2 YYREEE (reference sequence). With V trimmed by 4 bases and J by 2 bases, 7 bases remained unmatched. The CDR3 is made up of 17 amino acids. What was sequenced was PBMCs. The V gene is TRBV5-4, the J gene TRBJ2-6, with 9 bases matching TRBD1. The receptor's source is a woman aged 40-49 years in good health and CMV-seropositive. The CDR3 protein is CASSAWTGATGANVLTF. CDR3 DNA: TGTGCCAGCAGCGCCTGGACAGGGGCGACTGGGGCCAACGTCCTGACTTTC.